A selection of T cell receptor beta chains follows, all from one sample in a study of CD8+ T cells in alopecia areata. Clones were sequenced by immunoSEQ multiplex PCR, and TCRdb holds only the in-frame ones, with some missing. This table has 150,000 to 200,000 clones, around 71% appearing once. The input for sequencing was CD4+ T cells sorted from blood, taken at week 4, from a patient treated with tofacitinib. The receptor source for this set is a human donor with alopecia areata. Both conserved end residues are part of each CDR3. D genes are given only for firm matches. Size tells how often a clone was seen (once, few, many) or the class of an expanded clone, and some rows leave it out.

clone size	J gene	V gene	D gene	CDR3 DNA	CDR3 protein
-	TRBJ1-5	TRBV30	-	TGTGCCTGGAGTGGCCAGGGCGGCAATCAGCCCCAGCATTTT	CAWSGQGGNQPQHF
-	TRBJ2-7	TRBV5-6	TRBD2	TGTGCCAGCAGCTTCATAGCGGGGGCTTCCGAGCAGTACTTC	CASSFIAGASEQYF
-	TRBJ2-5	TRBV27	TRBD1	TGTGCCAGCAGTTCATTGACAGGGCAGGAGACCCAGTACTTC	CASSSLTGQETQYF
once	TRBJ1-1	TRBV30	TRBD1	TGTGCCTGGAGGGGGGACAGGGGAGCCAAGCTGAACACTGAAGCTTTCTTT	CAWRGDRGAKLNTEAFF
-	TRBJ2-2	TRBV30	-	TGTGCCTGGATCCACTGGAGGGGGCCAACCGGGGAGCTGTTTTTT	CAWIHWRGPTGELFF
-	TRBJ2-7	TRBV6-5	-	TGTGCCAGCAGTTTATGGGGAAGCTCCTACGAGCAGTACTTC	CASSLWGSSYEQYF
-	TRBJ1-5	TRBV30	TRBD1	TGTGCCTGGAGTAAAGGACAGGGAATCAATCAGCCCCAGCATTTT	CAWSKGQGINQPQHF
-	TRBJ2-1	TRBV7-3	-	TGTGCCAGCAGCGCCCTGGGGGGCAGGGATGAGCAGTTCTTC	CASSALGGRDEQFF
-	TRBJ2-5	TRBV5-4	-	TGTGCCAGCAGCTTCAGGGGTACGGAGACCCAGTACTTC	CASSFRGTETQYF
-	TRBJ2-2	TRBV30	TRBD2	TGTGCCTGGAGTGTACAGCGGGGGGCGGTCACCGGGGAGCTGTTTTTT	CAWSVQRGAVTGELFF